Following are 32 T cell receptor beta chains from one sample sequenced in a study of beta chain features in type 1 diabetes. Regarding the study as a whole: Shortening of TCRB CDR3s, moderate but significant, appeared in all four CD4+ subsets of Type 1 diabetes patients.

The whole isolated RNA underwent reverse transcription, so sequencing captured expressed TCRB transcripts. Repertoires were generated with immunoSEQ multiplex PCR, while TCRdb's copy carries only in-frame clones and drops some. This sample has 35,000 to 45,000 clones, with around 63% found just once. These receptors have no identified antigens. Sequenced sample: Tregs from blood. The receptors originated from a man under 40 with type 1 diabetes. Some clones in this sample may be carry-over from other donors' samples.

CDR3 protein: CASSYSYAASYNEQFF. In DNA, the CDR3 is TGTGCCAGCAGTTACTCGTATGCGGCCTCCTACAATGAGCAGTTCTTC. J is TRBJ2-1 and V is TRBV6-5; D remains ambiguous. Trimming cost V 0 bases and J 0 bases, with 9 bases left between them. Germline CDR1 and CDR2: MNHEY and SVGAGI. The CDR3 sequence is 16 residues long.

The chain's CDR3 is CASSLGGLWGRTDTQYF. CDR3 coding DNA: TGTGCCAGCAGCTTAGGGGGACTTTGGGGTCGCACAGATACGCAGTATTTT. The chain employs TRBV7-9 and TRBJ2-3; TRBD2 is a possible D gene (6 bases). Germline values: CDR1 SEHNR, CDR2 FQNEAQ (reference sequence). This CDR3 contains 17 residues. V was trimmed by 1 base and J by 1 base, leaving 15 bases between them.

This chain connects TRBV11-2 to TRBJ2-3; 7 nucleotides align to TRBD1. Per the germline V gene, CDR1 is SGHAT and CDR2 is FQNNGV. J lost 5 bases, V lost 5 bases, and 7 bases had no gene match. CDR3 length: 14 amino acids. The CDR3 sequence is CASSPGQSLDTQYF. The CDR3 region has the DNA TGTGCCAGCAGCCCGGGACAGTCGCTAGATACGCAGTATTTT.

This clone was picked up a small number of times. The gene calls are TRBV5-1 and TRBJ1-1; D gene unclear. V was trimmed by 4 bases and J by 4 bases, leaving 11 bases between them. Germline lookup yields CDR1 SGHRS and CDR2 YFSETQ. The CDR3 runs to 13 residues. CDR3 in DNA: TGCGCCAGCAGCCCTCCCGTCGGCACTGAAGCTTTCTTT. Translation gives CASSPPVGTEAFF.

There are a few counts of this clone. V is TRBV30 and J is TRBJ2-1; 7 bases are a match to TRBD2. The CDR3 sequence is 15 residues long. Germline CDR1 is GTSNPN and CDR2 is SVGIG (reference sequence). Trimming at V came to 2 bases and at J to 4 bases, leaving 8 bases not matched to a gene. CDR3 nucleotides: TGTGCCTGGAGTCGGGGCAGCGGGGTTTACAATGAGCAGTTCTTC. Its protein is CAWSRGSGVYNEQFF. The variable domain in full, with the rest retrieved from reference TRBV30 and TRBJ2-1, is SQTIHQWPATLVQPVGSPLSLECTVEGTSNPNLYWYRQAAGRGLQLLFYSVGIGQISSEVPQNLSASRPQDRQFILSSKKLLLSDSGFYLCAWSRGSGVYNEQFFGPGTRLTVL.

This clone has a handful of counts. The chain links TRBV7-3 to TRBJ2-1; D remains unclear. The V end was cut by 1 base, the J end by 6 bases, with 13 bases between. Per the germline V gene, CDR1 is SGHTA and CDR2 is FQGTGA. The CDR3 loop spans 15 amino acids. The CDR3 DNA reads TGTGCCAGCAGCTTAATGTGGGCAAGTACCAATGAGCAGTTCTTC. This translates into CASSLMWASTNEQFF.

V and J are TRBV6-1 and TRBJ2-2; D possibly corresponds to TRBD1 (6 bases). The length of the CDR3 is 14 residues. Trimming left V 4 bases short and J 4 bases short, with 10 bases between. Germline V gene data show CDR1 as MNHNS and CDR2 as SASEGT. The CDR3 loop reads CASSAGAGTGELFF. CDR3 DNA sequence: TGTGCCAGCAGTGCAGGGGCGGGCACCGGGGAGCTGTTTTTT.

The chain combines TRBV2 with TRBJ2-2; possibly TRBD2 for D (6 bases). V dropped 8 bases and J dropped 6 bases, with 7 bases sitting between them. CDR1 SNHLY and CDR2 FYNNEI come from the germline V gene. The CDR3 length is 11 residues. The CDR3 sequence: CASGGAGELFF. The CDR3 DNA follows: TGTGCCAGCGGCGGGGCCGGGGAGCTGTTTTTT.

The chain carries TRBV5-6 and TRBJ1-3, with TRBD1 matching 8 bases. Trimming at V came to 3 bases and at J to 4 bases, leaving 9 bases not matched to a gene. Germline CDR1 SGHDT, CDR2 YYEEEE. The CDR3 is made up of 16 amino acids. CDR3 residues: CASSSTSGQDGNTIYF. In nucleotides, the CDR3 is TGTGCCAGCAGCTCGACTTCGGGACAGGACGGAAACACCATATATTTT.

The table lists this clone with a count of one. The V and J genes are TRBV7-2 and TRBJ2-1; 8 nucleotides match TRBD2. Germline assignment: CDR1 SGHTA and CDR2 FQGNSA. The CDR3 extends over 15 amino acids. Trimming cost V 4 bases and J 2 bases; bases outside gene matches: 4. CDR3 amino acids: CASSSSGSAYNEQFF. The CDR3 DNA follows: TGTGCCAGCAGCTCAAGCGGGAGTGCCTACAATGAGCAGTTCTTC.

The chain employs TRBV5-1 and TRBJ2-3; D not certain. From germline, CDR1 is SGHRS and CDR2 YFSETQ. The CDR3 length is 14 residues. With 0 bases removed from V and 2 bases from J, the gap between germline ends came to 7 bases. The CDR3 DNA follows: TGCGCCAGCAGCTTGGGAGACTCCACAGATACGCAGTATTTT. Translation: CASSLGDSTDTQYF.

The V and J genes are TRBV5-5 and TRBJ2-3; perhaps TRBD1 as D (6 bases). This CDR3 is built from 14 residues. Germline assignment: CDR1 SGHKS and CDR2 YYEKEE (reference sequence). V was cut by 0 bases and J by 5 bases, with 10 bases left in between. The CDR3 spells CASSLGPGEDTQYF. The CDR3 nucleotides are TGTGCCAGCAGCTTGGGGCCAGGGGAAGATACGCAGTATTTT.

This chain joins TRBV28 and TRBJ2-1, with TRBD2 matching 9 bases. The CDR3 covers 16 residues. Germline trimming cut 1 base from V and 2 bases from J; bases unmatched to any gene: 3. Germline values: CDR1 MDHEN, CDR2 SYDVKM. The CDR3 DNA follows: TGTGCCAGCAGTTTATCCCAGCGGGGGGCCTACAATGAGCAGTTCTTC. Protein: CASSLSQRGAYNEQFF. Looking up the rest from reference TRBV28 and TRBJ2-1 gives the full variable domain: DVKVTQSSRYLVKRTGEKVFLECVQDMDHENMFWYRQDPGLGLRLIYFSYDVKMKEKGDIPEGYSVSREKKERFSLILESASTNQTSMYLCASSLSQRGAYNEQFFGPGTRLTVL.

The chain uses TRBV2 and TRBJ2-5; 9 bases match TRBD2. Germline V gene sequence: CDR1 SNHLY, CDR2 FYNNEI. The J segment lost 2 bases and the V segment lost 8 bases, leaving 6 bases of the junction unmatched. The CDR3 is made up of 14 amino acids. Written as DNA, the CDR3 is TGTGCCAGCGAGTTGGCGGGGGGGCAAGAGACCCAGTACTTC. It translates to CASELAGGQETQYF.

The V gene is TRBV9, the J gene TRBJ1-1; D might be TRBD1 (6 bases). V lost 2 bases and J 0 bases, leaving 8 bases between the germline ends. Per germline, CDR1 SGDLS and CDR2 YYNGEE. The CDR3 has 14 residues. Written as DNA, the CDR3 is TGTGCCAGCAGCGTCAGGGACATGAACACTGAAGCTTTCTTT. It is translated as CASSVRDMNTEAFF.

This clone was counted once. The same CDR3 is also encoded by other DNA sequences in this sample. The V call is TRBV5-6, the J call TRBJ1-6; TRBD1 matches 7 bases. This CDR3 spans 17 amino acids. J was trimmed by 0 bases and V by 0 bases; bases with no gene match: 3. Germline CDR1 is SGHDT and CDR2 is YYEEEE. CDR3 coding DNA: TGTGCCAGCAGCTTGGGGGCAGGGGGCTCCTATAATTCACCCCTCCACTTT. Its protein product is CASSLGAGGSYNSPLHF. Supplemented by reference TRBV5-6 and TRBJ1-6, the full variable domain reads DAGVTQSPTHLIKTRGQQVTLRCSPKSGHDTVSWYQQALGQGPQFIFQYYEEEERQRGNFPDRFSGHQFPNYSSELNVNALLLGDSALYLCASSLGAGGSYNSPLHFGNGTRLTVT.

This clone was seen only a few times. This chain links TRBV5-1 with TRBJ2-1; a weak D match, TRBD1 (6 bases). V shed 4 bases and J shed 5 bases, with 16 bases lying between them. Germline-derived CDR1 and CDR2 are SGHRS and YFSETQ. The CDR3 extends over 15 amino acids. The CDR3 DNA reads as TGCGCCAGCAGCCAAGGGGGACGCTCAAACAATGAGCAGTTCTTC. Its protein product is CASSQGGRSNNEQFF.

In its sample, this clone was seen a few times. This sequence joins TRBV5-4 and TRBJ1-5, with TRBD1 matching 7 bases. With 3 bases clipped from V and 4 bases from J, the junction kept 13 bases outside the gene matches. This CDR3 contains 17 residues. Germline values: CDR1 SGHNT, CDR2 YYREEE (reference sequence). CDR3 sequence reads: CASSSQEGGRLNQPQHF. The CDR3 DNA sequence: TGTGCCAGCAGCTCCCAGGAAGGGGGCAGATTAAATCAGCCCCAGCATTTT.

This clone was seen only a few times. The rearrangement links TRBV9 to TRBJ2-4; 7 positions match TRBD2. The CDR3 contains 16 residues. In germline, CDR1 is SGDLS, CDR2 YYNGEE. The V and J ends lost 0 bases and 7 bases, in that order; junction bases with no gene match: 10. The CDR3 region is CASSVAGGGSWNIQYF. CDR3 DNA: TGTGCCAGCAGCGTAGCTGGGGGGGGTAGCTGGAACATTCAGTACTTC.

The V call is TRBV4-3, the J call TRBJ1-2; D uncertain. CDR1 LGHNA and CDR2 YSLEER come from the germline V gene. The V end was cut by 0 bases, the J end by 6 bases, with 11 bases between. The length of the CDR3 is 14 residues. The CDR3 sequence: CASSQDLARDGYTF. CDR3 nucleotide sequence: TGCGCCAGCAGCCAAGATCTAGCCCGGGATGGCTACACCTTC.

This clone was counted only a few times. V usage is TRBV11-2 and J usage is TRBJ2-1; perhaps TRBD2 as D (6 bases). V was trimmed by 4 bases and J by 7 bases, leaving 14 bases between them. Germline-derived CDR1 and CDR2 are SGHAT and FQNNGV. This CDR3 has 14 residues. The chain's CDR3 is CASSSGLFQNEQFF. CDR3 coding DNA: TGTGCCAGCAGCTCTGGACTATTTCAAAATGAGCAGTTCTTC.

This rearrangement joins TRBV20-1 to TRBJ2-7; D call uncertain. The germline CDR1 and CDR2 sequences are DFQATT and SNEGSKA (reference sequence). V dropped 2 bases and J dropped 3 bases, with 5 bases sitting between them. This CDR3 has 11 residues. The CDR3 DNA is TGCAGTGCTAGAATAGACTACGAGCAGTACTTC. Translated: CSARIDYEQYF.

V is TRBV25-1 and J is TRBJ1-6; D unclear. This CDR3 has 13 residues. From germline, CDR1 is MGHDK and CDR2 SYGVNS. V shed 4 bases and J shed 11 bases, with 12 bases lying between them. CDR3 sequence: CASSVGSSTPLHF. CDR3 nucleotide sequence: TGTGCCAGCAGTGTAGGGAGTTCGACACCCCTCCACTTT.

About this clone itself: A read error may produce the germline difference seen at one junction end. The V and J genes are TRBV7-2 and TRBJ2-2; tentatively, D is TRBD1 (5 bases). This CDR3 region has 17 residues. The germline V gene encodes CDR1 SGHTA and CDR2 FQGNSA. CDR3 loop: CASNLAITGLNTGELFF. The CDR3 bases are TGTGCCAGCAACTTAGCTATTACAGGCCTCAACACCGGGGAGCTGTTTTTT.

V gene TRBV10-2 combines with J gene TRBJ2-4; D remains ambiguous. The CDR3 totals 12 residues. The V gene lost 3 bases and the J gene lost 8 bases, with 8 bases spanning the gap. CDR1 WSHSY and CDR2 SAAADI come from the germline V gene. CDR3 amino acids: CASSDPEDIQYF. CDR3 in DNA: TGCGCCAGCAGTGACCCAGAGGACATTCAGTACTTC.

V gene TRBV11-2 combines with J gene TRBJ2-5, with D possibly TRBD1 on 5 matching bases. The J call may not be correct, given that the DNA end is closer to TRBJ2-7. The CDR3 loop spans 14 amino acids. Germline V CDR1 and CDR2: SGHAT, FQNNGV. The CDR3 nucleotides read TGTGCCAGCAGCCCCCAGACAGCCTCCTACGAGCAGTACTTC. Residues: CASSPQTASYEQYF.

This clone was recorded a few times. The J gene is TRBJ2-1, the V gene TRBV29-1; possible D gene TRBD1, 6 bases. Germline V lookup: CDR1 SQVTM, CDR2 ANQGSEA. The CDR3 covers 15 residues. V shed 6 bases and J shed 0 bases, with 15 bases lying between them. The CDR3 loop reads CSVAGTPSSYNEQFF. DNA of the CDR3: TGCAGCGTGGCCGGGACACCGAGCTCCTACAATGAGCAGTTCTTC.

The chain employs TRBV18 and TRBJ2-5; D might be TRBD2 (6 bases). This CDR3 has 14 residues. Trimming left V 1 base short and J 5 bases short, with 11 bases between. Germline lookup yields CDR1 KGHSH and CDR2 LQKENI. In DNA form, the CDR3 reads TGTGCCAGCTCACCACTACGTGGGGGGGAGACCCAGTACTTC. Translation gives CASSPLRGGETQYF. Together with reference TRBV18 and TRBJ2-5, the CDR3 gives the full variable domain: NAGVMQNPRHLVRRRGQEARLRCSPMKGHSHVYWYRQLPEEGLKFMVYLQKENIIDESGMPKERFSAEFPKEGPSILRIQQVVRGDSAAYFCASSPLRGGETQYFGPGTRLLVL.

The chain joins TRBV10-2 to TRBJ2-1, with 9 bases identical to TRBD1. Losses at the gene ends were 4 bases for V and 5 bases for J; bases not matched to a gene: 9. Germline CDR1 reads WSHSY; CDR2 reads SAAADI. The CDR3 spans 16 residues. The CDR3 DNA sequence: TGCGCCAGCAGTGTCTGGGGGACAGGGAGTGACAATGAGCAGTTCTTC. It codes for CASSVWGTGSDNEQFF.

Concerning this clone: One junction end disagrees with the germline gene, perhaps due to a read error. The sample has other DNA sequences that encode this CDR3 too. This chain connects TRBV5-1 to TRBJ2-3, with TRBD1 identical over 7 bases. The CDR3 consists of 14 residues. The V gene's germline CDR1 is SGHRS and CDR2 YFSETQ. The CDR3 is CASAGQVATDTQYF. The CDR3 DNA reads TGCGCCAGCGCCGGACAGGTCGCCACAGATACACAGTATTTT.

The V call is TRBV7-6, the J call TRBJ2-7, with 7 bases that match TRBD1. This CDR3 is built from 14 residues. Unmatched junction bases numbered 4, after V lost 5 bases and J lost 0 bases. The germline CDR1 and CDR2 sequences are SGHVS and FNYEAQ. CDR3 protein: CASSSRDSSYEQYF. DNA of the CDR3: TGTGCCAGCAGCAGCCGGGACAGCTCCTACGAGCAGTACTTC.

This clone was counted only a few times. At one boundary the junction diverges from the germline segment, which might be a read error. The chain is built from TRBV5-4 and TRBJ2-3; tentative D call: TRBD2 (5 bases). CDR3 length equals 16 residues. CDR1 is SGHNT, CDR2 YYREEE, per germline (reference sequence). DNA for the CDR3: TGCGCCAGCAGCCTTAGCGCCGGGATGTTCACAGATACGCAGTATTTT. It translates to CASSLSAGMFTDTQYF.